The subject of this entry is one TCR beta chain. Only in-frame clones appear in the TCRdb table, and some are missing; sequencing was by immunoSEQ multiplex PCR. The sample records around 100,000 clones, 80% to 85% being singletons. V lost 6 bases and J 2 bases, leaving 10 bases between the germline ends. CDR1 and CDR2 from the germline V gene are MNHEY and SVGAGI. The CDR3 length is 14 residues. The data belong to a study of T cell clones after liver transplantation. Looking at the study overall: TCRbeta sequencing after a pre-transplant mixed lymphocyte reaction identified graft-donor-reactive clones, later tracked in post-transplant blood.

This specimen was CD4+ T cells from blood, taken before liver transplant. This TCR was recovered from a human donor who received a liver transplant. The J gene is TRBJ2-2, the V gene TRBV6-5, with a tentative D call TRBD1 (6 bases). CDR3 in amino acids: CASRDRLNTGELFF. The CDR3 region has the DNA TGTGCCAGCAGGGACAGACTCAACACCGGGGAGCTGTTTTTT.